Following are 22 T cell receptor beta chains from one sample sequenced in a study of identical twins. TCRdb reanalysed the 5' RACE reads using MiXCR and keeps one entry per CDR3 protein. Of some 1,600,000 distinct CDR3 sequences in the sample, around 33% were seen once. The material sequenced was cord blood. These receptors came from a newborn girl in good health.

This clonotype was seen a few times. The genes are TRBV6-5 and TRBJ2-1; 14 bases align to TRBD2. The CDR3 sequence is 16 residues long. The J segment lost 8 bases and the V segment lost 6 bases, leaving 9 bases of the junction unmatched. Germline V gives CDR1 MNHEY, CDR2 SVGAGI. The CDR3 spells CASRGTSGSIRDEQFF. The CDR3, as DNA: TGTGCCAGCAGAGGGACTAGCGGGAGTATTCGGGATGAGCAGTTCTTC.

The rearrangement uses TRBV6-5 and TRBJ2-1; D possibly corresponds to TRBD1 (6 bases). CDR3 size: 15 residues. V was cut by 0 bases and J by 7 bases, with 13 bases left in between. Germline lookup yields CDR1 MNHEY and CDR2 SVGAGI. CDR3 sequence (DNA): TGTGCCAGCAGTTACTCGATTGGAACAGGGAATGAGCAGTTCTTC. Translated: CASSYSIGTGNEQFF.

The gene calls are TRBV20-1 and TRBJ2-2; D is uncertain. This CDR3 spans 15 amino acids. With 0 bases removed from V and 0 bases from J, the gap between germline ends came to 8 bases. Per germline, CDR1 DFQATT and CDR2 SNEGSKA (reference sequence). The CDR3 bases are TGCAGTGCTAGAGATTATACTACGAACACCGGGGAGCTGTTTTTT. It yields the protein CSARDYTTNTGELFF.

The J gene is TRBJ2-2, the V gene TRBV6-5; no clear D gene. V lost 3 bases, J lost 5 bases, and 7 bases lay in between. The germline V gene has CDR1 MNHEY and CDR2 SVGAGI. This CDR3 is 13 amino acids long. CDR3 sequence (DNA): TGTGCCAGCAGTTATGTGGCGACCGGGGAGCTGTTTTTT. It encodes CASSYVATGELFF.

With respect to this clonotype: This sequence may be a read error, since a much larger clone differs from it by one base. This chain connects TRBV5-1 to TRBJ2-3; no definite D call. The length of the CDR3 is 14 residues. Germline loops: CDR1 SGHRS, CDR2 YFSETQ. V lost 3 bases, J lost 5 bases, and 13 bases lay in between. The CDR3 DNA is TGCGCCAGCAGCTCTAGGAGTAGGAGAGATACGCAGTATTTT. This encodes CASSSRSRRDTQYF.

This clonotype was counted ten times or more. V usage is TRBV27 and J usage is TRBJ2-1; D is perhaps TRBD2 (5 bases). Trimming shortened V by 4 bases and J by 6 bases, and 13 bases separated the two germline ends. The germline gives CDR1 MNHEY, CDR2 SMNVEV (reference sequence). CDR3 size: 14 residues. Written as DNA, the CDR3 is TGTGCCAGCAGTTCCCTTGGGGAGTTCAATGAGCAGTTCTTC. Translation gives CASSSLGEFNEQFF.

The chain combines TRBV18 with TRBJ1-1, with D unresolved. In germline, CDR1 is KGHSH, CDR2 LQKENI. V lost 6 bases to trimming and J lost 0 bases, with 14 bases between them. CDR3 length equals 15 residues. The CDR3 bases are TGTGCCAGCTCCACCGCGGGTTTTATGAACACTGAAGCTTTCTTT. This gives the protein CASSTAGFMNTEAFF. The complete variable domain, with remaining parts taken from reference TRBV18 and TRBJ1-1, reads NAGVMQNPRHLVRRRGQEARLRCSPMKGHSHVYWYRQLPEEGLKFMVYLQKENIIDESGMPKERFSAEFPKEGPSILRIQQVVRGDSAAYFCASSTAGFMNTEAFFGQGTRLTVV.

This clonotype has more than one count but fewer than ten. V and J are TRBV5-6 and TRBJ2-2; TRBD1 is a possible D gene (6 bases). With 3 bases removed from V and 4 bases from J, the gap between germline ends came to 16 bases. This CDR3 region has 16 residues. Germline V gives CDR1 SGHDT, CDR2 YYEEEE. The DNA for the CDR3 is TGTGCCAGCAGCTGGGCTACCGGGACACTCACCGGGGAGCTGTTTTTT. It specifies CASSWATGTLTGELFF.

In this sample, this clonotype turned up a few times. The chain uses TRBV5-1 and TRBJ2-1, with D hard to call. V lost 5 bases to trimming and J lost 6 bases, with 12 bases between them. The CDR3 spans 13 residues. Germline assignment: CDR1 SGHRS and CDR2 YFSETQ. The CDR3 region is CASRVRAPNEQFF. CDR3 bases: TGCGCCAGCAGAGTCCGGGCCCCCAATGAGCAGTTCTTC.

This clonotype came up a few times. The chain recombines TRBV29-1 with TRBJ2-6, with D possibly matching TRBD2 (6 bases). Looked up from germline, CDR1 is SQVTM and CDR2 is ANQGSEA. V was cut by 8 bases and J by 2 bases, with 13 bases left in between. This CDR3 has 14 amino acids. The CDR3 nucleotides are TGCAGCTTTATGGGGGGAGCTGGGGCCAACGTCCTGACTTTC. The encoded protein is CSFMGGAGANVLTF. The full variable domain, completed using reference TRBV29-1 and TRBJ2-6, is SAVISQKPSRDICQRGTSLTIQCQVDSQVTMMFWYRQQPGQSLTLIATANQGSEATYESGFVIDKFPISRPNLTFSTLTVSNMSPEDSSIYLCSFMGGAGANVLTFGAGSRLTVL.

The chain links TRBV21-1 to TRBJ2-3; the D call TRBD2 from the table was never checked on the DNA. TRBV21-1 is a documented pseudogene. This CDR3 has 15 residues. The DNA of the CDR3 is TGTGCCAGCAGAACACTAGCGGTATTCACAGATACGCAGTATTTT. This codes for CASRTLAVFTDTQYF.

This clonotype has a count of ten or more. The rearrangement uses TRBV4-1 and TRBJ2-4, with D possibly TRBD2 on 5 matching bases. V was trimmed by 3 bases and J by 2 bases, leaving 8 bases between them. From germline, CDR1 is MGHRA and CDR2 YSYEKL. CDR3 length: 14 residues. This CDR3 is CASSQRATKNIQYF. CDR3 sequence (DNA): TGCGCCAGCAGCCAGCGGGCTACCAAAAACATTCAGTACTTC.

V gene TRBV28 combines with J gene TRBJ2-5, with TRBD2 identical over 14 bases. The J call may be in error: the DNA end matches TRBJ2-7 better. The V gene's germline CDR1 is MDHEN and CDR2 SYDVKM. This CDR3 comprises 15 residues. The chain's CDR3 is CASSLSGTSGGEQYF. Here the CDR3 DNA reads TGTGCCAGCAGTTTATCGGGGACTAGCGGGGGCGAGCAGTACTTC.

This chain links TRBV7-2 with TRBJ2-7; 9 bases are shared with TRBD2. The CDR3 is 18 residues long. The V gene end was trimmed by 1 base and the J gene end by 3 bases; junction bases not matched to a gene: 13. The germline gives CDR1 SGHTA, CDR2 FQGNSA. The CDR3 reads CASSLGVHSGRFFYEQYF. DNA for the CDR3: TGTGCCAGCAGCTTAGGGGTCCATAGCGGGAGATTTTTCTACGAGCAGTACTTC.

This clonotype came up many times. The gene calls are TRBV6-5 and TRBJ2-7, with 10 bases that match TRBD2. With V trimmed by 6 bases and J by 3 bases, 8 bases remained unmatched. The CDR3 spans 15 residues. Germline CDR1 and CDR2: MNHEY and SVGAGI. The CDR3 DNA reads as TGTGCCAGCAGAACGGTCGGACTAGCGGACTACGAGCAGTACTTC. Amino acids: CASRTVGLADYEQYF.

This clonotype was found a few times. The CDR3 reads CASSGLAETADTQYF. The CDR3 DNA reads TGCGCCAGCAGTGGACTAGCGGAGACCGCAGATACGCAGTATTTT. The chain links TRBV10-1 to TRBJ2-3; TRBD2 aligns across 9 bases. The germline gives CDR1 WNHNN, CDR2 SYGVQD (reference sequence). The ends lost 4 bases at V and 4 bases at J; junction bases unmatched: 6. The CDR3 contains 15 residues.

This clonotype was seen ten or more times. The CDR3, as DNA: TGTGCCAGCAGTCCAACAGGGGCCCAAGAGACCCAGTACTTC. Encoded protein: CASSPTGAQETQYF. The rearrangement uses TRBV12-3 or TRBV12-4 and TRBJ2-5, with 7 bases aligning to TRBD1. This CDR3 comprises 14 residues. V was pared by 5 bases and J by 1 base, with 4 bases of the junction left unmatched.

This clonotype was counted a few times. The chain joins TRBV6-5 to TRBJ2-7; weak D call: TRBD1 (6 bases). With 7 bases removed from V and 3 bases from J, the gap between germline ends came to 22 bases. The CDR3 consists of 16 residues. The germline V gene has CDR1 MNHEY and CDR2 SVGAGI. The CDR3 sequence: CASNNTGRLLHYEQYF. CDR3 coding DNA: TGTGCCAGCAATAACACAGGGCGCCTACTACACTACGAGCAGTACTTC.

The sample holds a few counts of this clonotype. This chain uses TRBV4-1 with TRBJ2-7, with TRBD1 identical over 7 bases. With 1 base clipped from V and 0 bases from J, the junction kept 3 bases outside the gene matches. Germline V gene lookup returns CDR1 MGHRA and CDR2 YSYEKL. The CDR3 has 15 amino acids. Here the CDR3 DNA reads TGCGCCAGCAGCCAAGTAAACAGGGGCTCCTACGAGCAGTACTTC. Amino acids: CASSQVNRGSYEQYF.

This clonotype was seen at least ten times. The V and J genes are TRBV2 and TRBJ1-2; D is undetermined. The V end lost 6 bases, the J end lost 8 bases, and 16 bases lay between the germline ends. The CDR3 extends over 13 amino acids. CDR1 and CDR2 from the germline V gene are SNHLY and FYNNEI. In DNA, the CDR3 is TGTGCCAGCAGGGGTTGGAAGGCAGAGGGCTACACCTTC. Translated: CASRGWKAEGYTF.

This chain connects TRBV20-1 to TRBJ1-1; TRBD1 is a possible D gene (6 bases). CDR1 DFQATT and CDR2 SNEGSKA come from the germline V gene (reference sequence). The germline V and J ends were trimmed by 3 bases and 0 bases, with 14 bases remaining between them. The CDR3 runs to 15 residues. CDR3 protein: CSARGGARLNTEAFF. For the CDR3, the DNA is TGCAGTGCTAGGGGGGGCGCGCGGTTGAACACTGAAGCTTTCTTT.

The chain couples TRBV5-1 to TRBJ2-1; 12 bases map to TRBD2. The germline CDR1 and CDR2 sequences are SGHRS and YFSETQ. V gave up 0 bases and J gave up 6 bases; unmatched junction bases: 16. The CDR3 contains 20 residues. In nucleotides, the CDR3 is TGCGCCAGCAGCTTGGTCCCTCGACTAGCGGGAGTGATACCCACCAATGAGCAGTTCTTC. It translates to CASSLVPRLAGVIPTNEQFF.